The rows below give T cell receptor beta chains drawn from one sample of a study of cytomegalovirus exposure and HLA in healthy donors. The repertoire was sequenced with immunoSEQ multiplex PCR; TCRdb's copy has only in-frame clones and lacks some. The sample holds tens of thousands of clones; 67% are singletons and the top ten take approximately 2.3%. The material sequenced was PBMCs. The receptors come from a man under 40 in good health and CMV-seronegative. The CDR3 runs from the conserved cysteine through the conserved F or W.

v_gene: TRBV5-6; j_gene: TRBJ1-1; CDR3aa: CASSLTGGNTEAFF
v_gene: TRBV27; j_gene: TRBJ2-7; CDR3aa: CASRKLEFYEQYF
v_gene: TRBV19; j_gene: TRBJ2-3; CDR3aa: CASSKTSGPTDTQYF
v_gene: TRBV15; j_gene: TRBJ1-5; CDR3aa: CATNTNRGVGNQPQHF
v_gene: TRBV6-5; j_gene: NA; CDR3aa: CASSRTGSSYEQYF
v_gene: TRBV28; j_gene: TRBJ2-1; CDR3aa: CASSSLAYHDEQFF
v_gene: TRBV27; j_gene: TRBJ2-7; CDR3aa: CASSLSIGAGLAGVPFYEQYF
v_gene: TRBV27; j_gene: TRBJ2-7; CDR3aa: CASSPGLAGVGVGEQYF
v_gene: TRBV9; j_gene: TRBJ2-1; CDR3aa: CASSPLTSGSSYNEQFF
v_gene: TRBV15; j_gene: TRBJ1-3; CDR3aa: CATSREGDSGNTIYF
v_gene: TRBV7-6; j_gene: TRBJ2-5; CDR3aa: CASSLESSRQETQYF
v_gene: TRBV7-9; j_gene: NA; CDR3aa: CASRNSTGLHEQYF
v_gene: TRBV5-6; j_gene: TRBJ2-5; CDR3aa: CASSQGLAGGRETQYF
v_gene: TRBV5-1; j_gene: TRBJ2-7; CDR3aa: CASSLRGGVGSPPYEQYF
v_gene: TRBV18; j_gene: TRBJ2-2; CDR3aa: CASSPGTGTNTGELFF
v_gene: TRBV9; j_gene: TRBJ2-1; CDR3aa: CASNNHGGGVSYNEQFF
v_gene: TRBV6-1; j_gene: TRBJ1-3; CDR3aa: CASSLGQGTGNTIYF
v_gene: TRBV10-3; j_gene: TRBJ2-3; CDR3aa: CAITGGVSTDTQYF
v_gene: TRBV27; j_gene: TRBJ1-1; CDR3aa: CASRVTGVSTEAFF
v_gene: TRBV4-1; j_gene: TRBJ1-1; CDR3aa: CASSQDGAGRWSLF
v_gene: TRBV5-1; j_gene: TRBJ2-1; CDR3aa: CASSSSGGEYNEQFF
v_gene: TRBV7-9; j_gene: TRBJ2-5; CDR3aa: CASSQGVAETQYF
v_gene: TRBV18; j_gene: TRBJ2-2; CDR3aa: CASSPDGVANGELFF
v_gene: TRBV30; j_gene: TRBJ2-1; CDR3aa: CAWSPTSVSSYNEQFF
v_gene: TRBV27; j_gene: TRBJ1-2; CDR3aa: CASSLGQNYGYTF
v_gene: TRBV19; j_gene: TRBJ2-5; CDR3aa: CASSHGQDFQETQYF
v_gene: TRBV7-2; j_gene: TRBJ2-3; CDR3aa: CASSSVGTPGTDTQYF
v_gene: TRBV19; j_gene: TRBJ1-1; CDR3aa: CASSHTPGVNEAFF
v_gene: TRBV9; j_gene: TRBJ2-1; CDR3aa: CASSVAKGLVNEQFF
v_gene: TRBV2; j_gene: TRBJ1-1; CDR3aa: CASSEWQRGVTEAFF
v_gene: TRBV27; j_gene: TRBJ1-1; CDR3aa: CASSSVTGVTEAFF
v_gene: TRBV27; j_gene: TRBJ1-2; CDR3aa: CASSLVQGGRGYTF
v_gene: TRBV6-6; j_gene: TRBJ1-3; CDR3aa: CASSYSTRSGNTIYF
v_gene: TRBV7-8; j_gene: TRBJ1-6; CDR3aa: CASSPTGLNSPLHF
v_gene: TRBV9; j_gene: TRBJ2-2; CDR3aa: CASSQLAGGPHTGELFF
v_gene: TRBV7-3; j_gene: TRBJ1-2; CDR3aa: CASSLNGGKEGYTF
v_gene: TRBV6-5; j_gene: TRBJ2-7; CDR3aa: CASRPRTAPGYEQYF
v_gene: TRBV6-6; j_gene: TRBJ1-1; CDR3aa: CASSYEGNTEAFF
v_gene: TRBV6-1; j_gene: TRBJ1-4; CDR3aa: CASSDGQLIIEKLFF
v_gene: TRBV6-1; j_gene: TRBJ1-1; CDR3aa: CASSLQGARGTEAFF
v_gene: TRBV30; j_gene: TRBJ1-5; CDR3aa: CAWDTGNNQPQHF